Shown below are 28 T cell receptor beta chains from a single sample sequenced in a study of long-term antiretroviral therapy in people with HIV. An immunoSEQ assay, version v3.0, was performed at survey level. This table comes from immunoSEQ multiplex PCR, and its TCRdb copy is limited to in-frame clones, with some not included. The repertoire consists of about 17,000 clones, with approximately 85% occurring once and the leading ten covering roughly 8%. The material sequenced was unsorted PBMCs, taken at the start of antiretroviral therapy. These receptors were taken from a man aged 30-40 years with HIV.

The chain combines TRBV4-3 with TRBJ2-7, with D unclear. V was pared by 0 bases and J by 3 bases, with 12 bases between. The CDR3 is 15 amino acids. CDR1 and CDR2 from the germline V gene are LGHNA and YSLEER. The CDR3: CASSQDSVPGYEQYF. DNA for the CDR3: TGCGCCAGCAGCCAAGATTCAGTCCCCGGCTACGAGCAGTACTTC.

The chain uses TRBV14 and TRBJ1-3; TRBD1 is a possible D gene (6 bases). Looked up from germline, CDR1 is SGHDN and CDR2 is FVKESK. CDR3 size: 14 residues. The ends were cut back, 4 bases at V and 4 bases at J, with 11 bases in the middle. This chain's CDR3 is CASSRTGFGNTIYF. CDR3 coding DNA: TGTGCCAGCAGCCGAACAGGGTTCGGAAACACCATATATTTT.

In regard to this clone: At one of its ends the junction is not consistent with the germline gene, which may arise from a read error. The chain couples TRBV19 to TRBJ2-2; 8 bases line up with TRBD2. CDR3 length: 15 residues. Germline V CDR1 and CDR2: LNHDA, SQIVND (reference sequence). This chain's CDR3 is CASSSSGTNIGELFF. CDR3 DNA: TGTGCCAGTAGTAGTAGCGGGACGAACATCGGGGAGCTGTTTTTT.

V usage is TRBV5-1 and J usage is TRBJ1-1, with D perhaps matching TRBD1 (5 bases). Germline V gives CDR1 SGHRS, CDR2 YFSETQ. The V end lost 0 bases, the J end lost 5 bases, and 11 bases lay between the germline ends. The CDR3 length is 14 residues. CDR3 coding DNA: TGCGCCAGCAGCTTGGAAGGGGTGAGAACTGAAGCTTTCTTT. It is translated as CASSLEGVRTEAFF.

This clone has only one observation. This sequence joins TRBV28 and TRBJ1-2; D is uncertain. This CDR3 has 14 amino acids. Trimming took off 3 bases at V and 5 bases at J, with 13 bases between the two ends. Germline CDR1 reads MDHEN; CDR2 reads SYDVKM. The DNA of the CDR3 is TGTGCCAGCAGTTTGGCACAGATCCTTTATGGCTACACCTTC. Protein sequence: CASSLAQILYGYTF.

The chain employs TRBV28 and TRBJ1-2, with TRBD1 matching 8 bases. The length of the CDR3 is 15 residues. Per germline, CDR1 MDHEN and CDR2 SYDVKM. The V gene end was trimmed by 6 bases and the J gene end by 4 bases; junction bases not matched to a gene: 10. This CDR3 is CASSSSTGAVYGYTF. DNA of the CDR3: TGTGCCAGCAGCTCCTCGACAGGGGCCGTCTATGGCTACACCTTC.

V is TRBV7-8 and J is TRBJ2-1, with 8 bases fitting TRBD2. Germline CDR1 reads SGHVS; CDR2 reads FQNEAQ. J lost 7 bases, V lost 5 bases, and 16 bases had no gene match. The CDR3 is 17 amino acids. CDR3 amino acids: CASSPKEQRGKENEQFF. CDR3 DNA: TGTGCCAGCAGCCCCAAAGAACAGCGGGGGAAAGAGAATGAGCAGTTCTTC.

This chain joins TRBV6-5 and TRBJ2-5; D is uncertain. Per germline, CDR1 MNHEY and CDR2 SVGAGI. Deletions cut 7 bases from V and 4 bases from J, with 16 bases between. CDR3 length: 14 amino acids. The CDR3 protein is CASTSVGSRETQYF. CDR3 nucleotides: TGTGCCAGCACCTCGGTGGGGTCTCGAGAGACCCAGTACTTC.

This chain connects TRBV29-1 to TRBJ2-3; D is ambiguous. Germline CDR1 reads SQVTM; CDR2 reads ANQGSEA. There are 14 residues in the CDR3. The V gene lost 7 bases and the J gene lost 0 bases, with 14 bases spanning the gap. In DNA, the CDR3 is TGCAGCGCCCTACCAGCGCGTAGCACAGATACGCAGTATTTT. Residues: CSALPARSTDTQYF.

This clone was seen a few times. The chain combines TRBV4-1 with TRBJ2-2; TRBD1 aligns across 7 bases. The CDR3 is 15 amino acids. CDR1 is MGHRA, CDR2 YSYEKL, per germline. V gave up 0 bases and J gave up 3 bases; unmatched junction bases: 1. CDR3 sequence: CASSQDTGDTGELFF. Here the CDR3 DNA reads TGCGCCAGCAGCCAAGATACAGGGGACACCGGGGAGCTGTTTTTT.

V and J are TRBV6-4 and TRBJ2-1; D gene unclear. Germline CDR1 reads MRHNA; CDR2 reads SNTAGT. V was shortened by 3 bases and J by 3 bases, with 3 bases between the two germline ends. This CDR3 contains 12 residues. CDR3 sequence: CASSEDYNEQFF. CDR3 DNA sequence: TGTGCCAGCAGTGAGGACTACAATGAGCAGTTCTTC.

The rearrangement joins TRBV6-5 to TRBJ2-7; D is perhaps TRBD1 (5 bases). This CDR3 region has 13 residues. Germline-derived CDR1 and CDR2 are MNHEY and SVGAGI. V lost 2 bases to trimming and J lost 5 bases, with 10 bases between them. CDR3: CASSYGAWHEQYF. In DNA, the CDR3 is TGTGCCAGCAGTTACGGGGCCTGGCACGAGCAGTACTTC.

The rearrangement links TRBV30 to TRBJ2-1, with D uncertain. This CDR3 contains 13 residues. With 0 bases removed from V and 8 bases from J, the gap between germline ends came to 11 bases. Germline V gene lookup returns CDR1 GTSNPN and CDR2 SVGIG (reference sequence). The CDR3, as DNA: TGTGCCTGGAGTGTACTGGGATGGGATGAGCAGTTCTTC. Its protein is CAWSVLGWDEQFF.

This chain joins TRBV19 and TRBJ2-3; D gene uncertain. Trimming cost V 3 bases and J 1 base, with 11 bases left between them. The CDR3 extends over 15 amino acids. The V gene's germline CDR1 is LNHDA and CDR2 SQIVND (reference sequence). CDR3 sequence reads: CASSMDRSGTDTQYF. CDR3 bases: TGTGCCAGTAGTATGGACCGGAGCGGCACAGATACGCAGTATTTT.

This chain links TRBV5-5 with TRBJ2-1; 8 bases align to TRBD2. There are 15 residues in the CDR3. Germline V gene sequence: CDR1 SGHKS, CDR2 YYEKEE (reference sequence). The trim removed 0 bases at V and 7 bases at J, leaving 6 bases unmatched. DNA for the CDR3: TGTGCCAGCAGCTTGGGCGGGGTAGCGGGGAATGAGCAGTTCTTC. Encoded protein: CASSLGGVAGNEQFF.

The table lists this clone with a count of one. This chain connects TRBV28 to TRBJ1-6; tentatively, D is TRBD1 (5 bases). Germline CDR1 and CDR2: MDHEN and SYDVKM. This CDR3 region has 14 residues. The V and J ends lost 7 bases and 7 bases respectively, with 14 bases between them. The CDR3 reads CASTLDRMNSPLHF. CDR3 DNA sequence: TGTGCCAGCACCCTCGACAGAATGAATTCACCCCTCCACTTT.

J is TRBJ2-7 and V is TRBV7-2, with 10 bases identical to TRBD2. Germline CDR1 SGHTA, CDR2 FQGNSA. This CDR3 is 16 amino acids long. With V trimmed by 1 base and J by 3 bases, 6 bases remained unmatched. In DNA form, the CDR3 reads TGTGCCAGCAGCTTAGTGAGCGGGGGGGGTAACTACGAGCAGTACTTC. Encoded protein: CASSLVSGGGNYEQYF.

This chain joins TRBV19 and TRBJ2-2; TRBD1 or TRBD2 may be the D gene (7 bases each). Deletions cut 10 bases from V and 2 bases from J, with 20 bases between. The germline gives CDR1 LNHDA, CDR2 SQIVND (reference sequence). The CDR3 runs to 16 residues. The CDR3 spells CATLKGGTVNTGELFF. CDR3 DNA: TGTGCCACCCTAAAGGGAGGGACAGTCAACACCGGGGAGCTGTTTTTT.

The chain combines TRBV14 with TRBJ1-5; tentative D call: TRBD1 (5 bases). Deletions cut 3 bases from V and 12 bases from J, with 15 bases between. This CDR3 spans 13 amino acids. CDR1 is SGHDN, CDR2 FVKESK, per germline. CDR3 DNA: TGTGCCAGCAGCCAGGGTTCGGGGGGAGTCCAGCATTTT. Translating it yields CASSQGSGGVQHF.

The rearrangement uses TRBV4-1 and TRBJ1-5; the match to TRBD1 covers 9 bases. From germline, CDR1 is MGHRA and CDR2 YSYEKL. CDR3 length: 17 residues. Trimming at V came to 0 bases and at J to 2 bases, leaving 5 bases not matched to a gene. CDR3 in DNA: TGCGCCAGCAGCCAAGACGGGACAGGGTGGGGCAATCAGCCCCAGCATTTT. Its translation is CASSQDGTGWGNQPQHF.

The chain combines TRBV5-1 with TRBJ2-1, with D possibly being TRBD2 (7 bases). The germline V gene has CDR1 SGHRS and CDR2 YFSETQ. The CDR3 totals 14 residues. V lost 6 bases and J 6 bases, leaving 16 bases between the germline ends. CDR3 residues: CASKPGGEINEQFF. CDR3 nucleotide sequence: TGCGCCAGCAAGCCGGGGGGCGAGATCAATGAGCAGTTCTTC.

This chain joins TRBV9 and TRBJ2-7, with 11 positions matching TRBD2. J lost 7 bases, V lost 0 bases, and 12 bases had no gene match. Germline V gene sequence: CDR1 SGDLS, CDR2 YYNGEE. The CDR3 is 17 amino acids. The CDR3 nucleotides read TGTGCCAGCAGCGTAGCCCCATCTAGCGGGGGGCCGATAGAGCAGTACTTC. Translating gives CASSVAPSSGGPIEQYF.

V gene TRBV7-2 combines with J gene TRBJ2-7; 16 positions agree with TRBD2. The CDR3 spans 19 residues. V was clipped by 5 bases and J by 2 bases; unmatched bases: 12. Looked up from germline, CDR1 is SGHTA and CDR2 is FQGNSA. The CDR3 DNA sequence: TGTGCCAGCAGCCTACTATATACCGGGACTAGCGGGGGGGCCTACGAGCAGTACTTC. Encoded protein: CASSLLYTGTSGGAYEQYF.

The V and J genes are TRBV5-1 and TRBJ1-4, with 7 positions matching TRBD1. The CDR3 runs 16 residues. Germline V gene data show CDR1 as SGHRS and CDR2 as YFSETQ. J lost 0 bases, V lost 0 bases, and 2 bases had no gene match. Here the CDR3 reads CASSLDRGSTNEKLFF. The CDR3 coding sequence is TGCGCCAGCAGCTTGGACAGGGGATCAACTAATGAAAAACTGTTTTTT.

This clone was seen more than once but under ten times. V is TRBV7-6 and J is TRBJ2-2; no reliable D call. The CDR3 has 14 amino acids. Germline lookup yields CDR1 SGHVS and CDR2 FNYEAQ. Trimming took off 5 bases at V and 5 bases at J, with 12 bases between the two ends. The chain's CDR3 is CASSPGSLTGELFF. DNA for the CDR3: TGTGCCAGCAGCCCCGGGTCTCTTACCGGGGAGCTGTTTTTT.

The V and J genes are TRBV28 and TRBJ1-2; 9 nucleotides agree with TRBD1. Trimming cost V 4 bases and J 2 bases; bases outside gene matches: 5. The CDR3 runs 15 residues. The germline CDR1 and CDR2 sequences are MDHEN and SYDVKM. The chain's CDR3 is CASSSPGQGNYGYTF. In DNA, the CDR3 is TGTGCCAGCAGTTCTCCGGGACAGGGAAACTATGGCTACACCTTC.

The gene calls are TRBV18 and TRBJ2-1; D remains unclear. The CDR3 loop spans 12 amino acids. The V gene lost 2 bases and the J gene lost 5 bases, with 4 bases spanning the gap. Per the germline V gene, CDR1 is KGHSH and CDR2 is LQKENI. The CDR3 coding sequence is TGTGCCAGCTCACCAAAAGACAATGAGCAGTTCTTC. It encodes CASSPKDNEQFF. Full variable domain (outside the CDR3, taken from reference TRBV18 and TRBJ2-1): NAGVMQNPRHLVRRRGQEARLRCSPMKGHSHVYWYRQLPEEGLKFMVYLQKENIIDESGMPKERFSAEFPKEGPSILRIQQVVRGDSAAYFCASSPKDNEQFFGPGTRLTVL.

The table lists this clone with a few counts. J is TRBJ1-6 and V is TRBV30; tentatively, D is TRBD1 (5 bases). This CDR3 is built from 15 residues. Germline V lookup: CDR1 GTSNPN, CDR2 SVGIG (reference sequence). V lost 1 base and J lost 7, with 14 bases in between. The CDR3 bases are TGTGCCTGGAGTGGCGGACATTCAAACAATTCACCCCTCCACTTT. This sequence encodes CAWSGGHSNNSPLHF. Together with reference TRBV30 and TRBJ1-6, the CDR3 gives the full variable domain: SQTIHQWPATLVQPVGSPLSLECTVEGTSNPNLYWYRQAAGRGLQLLFYSVGIGQISSEVPQNLSASRPQDRQFILSSKKLLLSDSGFYLCAWSGGHSNNSPLHFGNGTRLTVT.